Following are 25 T cell receptor beta chains from one sample sequenced in a study of cytomegalovirus exposure and HLA in healthy donors. Use of 60 Vbeta and 13 Jbeta primers characterized the PCR. TCRdb keeps only in-frame clones here, not all; method: immunoSEQ multiplex PCR. Among just over 60,000 clones listed, approximately 87% were seen once. Sequenced material: PBMCs. The receptors were sampled from a man between 18 and 29 years old in good health and CMV-seronegative.

This chain links TRBV19 with TRBJ2-7; 7 nucleotides line up with TRBD1. Germline V CDR1 and CDR2: LNHDA, SQIVND (reference sequence). The CDR3 has 14 residues. The trim removed 7 bases at V and 0 bases at J, leaving 6 bases unmatched. The CDR3 DNA reads as TGTGCCAGTACCCGGACAGGCCGCTCCTACGAGCAGTACTTC. Amino acids: CASTRTGRSYEQYF. The full variable domain, completed using reference TRBV19 and TRBJ2-7, is DGGITQSPKYLFRKEGQNVTLSCEQNLNHDAMYWYRQDPGQGLRLIYYSQIVNDFQKGDIAEGYSVSREKKESFPLTVTSAQKNPTAFYLCASTRTGRSYEQYFGPGTRLTVT.

This sequence joins TRBV6-5 and TRBJ2-7; 7 nucleotides align to TRBD1. Germline CDR1 MNHEY, CDR2 SVGAGI. V dropped 3 bases and J dropped 6; count of bases not matched to a gene: 8. The CDR3 totals 14 residues. The CDR3 protein is CASSYRQGVSEQYF. Written as DNA, the CDR3 is TGTGCCAGCAGTTATCGACAGGGAGTTTCCGAGCAGTACTTC.

V gene TRBV18 combines with J gene TRBJ2-5, with D possibly TRBD1 on 5 matching bases. The germline V gene encodes CDR1 KGHSH and CDR2 LQKENI. V was pared by 0 bases and J by 4 bases, with 9 bases between. This CDR3 contains 14 residues. DNA of the CDR3: TGTGCCAGCTCACCACCGGGGCGTACAGAGACCCAGTACTTC. As protein: CASSPPGRTETQYF.

The rearrangement uses TRBV4-2 and TRBJ1-6; D remains unclear. The CDR3 sequence is 15 residues long. V was cut by 0 bases and J by 10 bases, with 13 bases left in between. Per germline, CDR1 LGHNA and CDR2 YNFKEQ. The CDR3 region is CASSQEGDRRSPLHF. In nucleotides, the CDR3 is TGTGCCAGCAGCCAAGAGGGCGATCGGAGGTCACCCCTCCACTTT.

This chain joins TRBV2 and TRBJ2-5, with D maybe TRBD1 (6 bases). Germline V gives CDR1 SNHLY, CDR2 FYNNEI. The CDR3 length is 12 residues. The V end lost 9 bases, the J end lost 1 base, and 9 bases lay between the germline ends. The CDR3 spells CASRQVQETQYF. The CDR3 coding sequence is TGTGCCAGTAGACAGGTCCAAGAGACCCAGTACTTC.

Regarding this clone: Relative to the germline gene, one junction end is altered; a read error may explain this. This rearrangement joins TRBV2 to TRBJ1-1; unclear D gene. This CDR3 has 13 residues. Germline V CDR1 and CDR2: SNHLY, FYNNEI. CDR3 bases: TGTGCCAGCAGCGAAGCATCCCGCGGGAGTGCTTTCTTT. It encodes CASSEASRGSAFF.

The rearrangement uses TRBV13 and TRBJ2-7; 7 nucleotides line up with TRBD1. CDR1 is PRHDT, CDR2 FYEKMQ, per germline (reference sequence). Trimming took 2 bases from V and 5 from J; bases not matched to a gene: 0. The CDR3 loop spans 12 amino acids. The CDR3, as DNA: TGTGCCAGCAGCTTAAGGGGGCACGAGCAGTACTTC. Residues: CASSLRGHEQYF.

This clone occurred a few times. The genes are TRBV6-5 and TRBJ2-1, with D maybe TRBD1 (6 bases). CDR1 and CDR2 (germline): MNHEY, SVGAGI. There are 15 residues in the CDR3. V was cut by 0 bases and J by 10 bases, with 16 bases left in between. CDR3 bases: TGTGCCAGCAGTTACTCCCCCCAGGGGATCGGGGAGCAGTTCTTC. This codes for CASSYSPQGIGEQFF.

The chain links TRBV10-3 to TRBJ1-1; TRBD1 aligns across 9 bases. The V and J ends lost 3 bases and 5 bases, in that order; junction bases with no gene match: 7. This CDR3 region has 15 residues. Looked up from germline, CDR1 is ENHRY and CDR2 is SYGVKD. The CDR3 here is CAISDLQGARTEAFF. Here the CDR3 DNA reads TGTGCCATCAGTGATCTACAGGGGGCGCGGACTGAAGCTTTCTTT.

This chain connects TRBV6-5 to TRBJ1-2, with 9 positions matching TRBD1. The CDR3 has 15 residues. CDR1 is MNHEY, CDR2 SVGAGI, per germline. With 6 bases clipped from V and 5 bases from J, the junction kept 10 bases outside the gene matches. The CDR3 reads CASRPHRGPSYGYTF. The DNA of the CDR3 is TGTGCCAGCAGACCACACAGGGGGCCTTCATATGGCTACACCTTC.

V usage is TRBV10-2 and J usage is TRBJ2-7, with 9 bases matching TRBD1. Per germline, CDR1 WSHSY and CDR2 SAAADI. V was clipped by 2 bases and J by 6 bases; unmatched bases: 8. This CDR3 contains 15 residues. The CDR3 DNA follows: TGCGCCAGCAGTGAGGCTCCCGGGACAGGGACCGAGCAGTACTTC. Translation gives CASSEAPGTGTEQYF.

The chain joins TRBV5-6 to TRBJ2-5; no clear D. Trimming took off 0 bases at V and 6 bases at J, with 12 bases between the two ends. The germline CDR1 and CDR2 sequences are SGHDT and YYEEEE. This CDR3 is 14 amino acids long. CDR3 sequence (DNA): TGTGCCAGCAGCTTGGACAGCACCAGGAAGACCCAGTACTTC. It translates to CASSLDSTRKTQYF.

Here the CDR3 reads CASSNEGGGDEQYF. CDR3 DNA sequence: TGTGCCAGCAGTAACGAAGGGGGGGGCGACGAGCAGTACTTC. The chain uses TRBV6-5 and TRBJ2-7; maybe TRBD2 (7 bases). This CDR3 has 14 amino acids. From germline, CDR1 is MNHEY and CDR2 SVGAGI. Trimming pared 5 bases from V and 5 bases from J, leaving 16 bases between.

The V call is TRBV7-2, the J call TRBJ2-3, with 9 bases that match TRBD2. Losses at the gene ends were 3 bases for V and 1 base for J; bases not matched to a gene: 2. The CDR3 covers 15 residues. Germline V gene sequence: CDR1 SGHTA, CDR2 FQGNSA. The CDR3 nucleotides read TGTGCCAGCAGCTTTGGCGGGGGGGGCACAGATACGCAGTATTTT. Translating it yields CASSFGGGGTDTQYF.

This chain joins TRBV9 and TRBJ1-2; 8 nucleotides agree with TRBD1. The V segment lost 6 bases and the J segment 4 bases; nucleotides outside the gene matches: 8. The V gene's germline CDR1 is SGDLS and CDR2 YYNGEE. This CDR3 spans 14 amino acids. CDR3: CASTYGQGGYGYTF. As DNA, the CDR3 is TGTGCCAGCACCTACGGACAGGGAGGCTATGGCTACACCTTC.

V usage is TRBV10-3 and J usage is TRBJ1-6; possible D gene TRBD1, 6 bases. Trimming left V 7 bases short and J 8 bases short, with 21 bases between. Germline V gene data show CDR1 as ENHRY and CDR2 as SYGVKD. The CDR3 runs to 16 residues. The CDR3 protein is CAIKDPETGADSPLHF. The CDR3, as DNA: TGTGCCATCAAGGATCCCGAGACAGGCGCTGATTCACCCCTCCACTTT.

This chain connects TRBV29-1 to TRBJ1-2; TRBD1 aligns across 9 bases. With 3 bases clipped from V and 4 bases from J, the junction kept 0 bases outside the gene matches. The CDR3 totals 12 residues. Germline V gives CDR1 SQVTM, CDR2 ANQGSEA. CDR3 sequence (DNA): TGCAGCGTTGAGACAGGGGGCTATGGCTACACCTTC. It codes for CSVETGGYGYTF.

Concerning this clone itself: One end of the junction is discordant with germline, which a read error may explain. This chain joins TRBV6-6 and TRBJ2-7; 9 nucleotides match TRBD1. Germline CDR1 MNHNY, CDR2 SVGAGI (reference sequence). The CDR3 totals 11 residues. In nucleotides, the CDR3 is TGTGCCAGCAGTTTCCGGGACAGGGTGGACTTC. It specifies CASSFRDRVDF.

The chain uses TRBV2 and TRBJ1-1; 10 bases match TRBD1. Germline CDR1 SNHLY, CDR2 FYNNEI. Germline trimming cut 9 bases from V and 7 bases from J; bases unmatched to any gene: 5. This CDR3 comprises 12 residues. The CDR3 sequence: CARGDRGLEAFF. CDR3 nucleotides: TGTGCCAGGGGGGACAGGGGTCTTGAAGCTTTCTTT.

This rearrangement joins TRBV7-3 to TRBJ1-6; TRBD1 agrees at 8 bases. The CDR3 spans 14 residues. V was pared by 5 bases and J by 7 bases, with 4 bases of the junction left unmatched. Germline V gene data show CDR1 as SGHTA and CDR2 as FQGTGA. DNA of the CDR3: TGTGCCAGCAGCCCCGGACAGGGCAATTCACCCCTCCACTTT. This translates into CASSPGQGNSPLHF.

The J gene is TRBJ1-3, the V gene TRBV5-4, with D tentatively TRBD1 (6 bases). Between the trimmed V and J ends, which lost 4 bases and 0 bases, there was a span of 14 bases. This CDR3 has 16 residues. Germline CDR1 is SGHNT and CDR2 is YYREEE (reference sequence). This CDR3 reads CASSISTGHSGNTIYF. CDR3 bases: TGTGCCAGCAGCATTTCGACAGGCCACTCTGGAAACACCATATATTTT. Full variable domain (remainder filled in from reference TRBV5-4 and TRBJ1-3): ETGVTQSPTHLIKTRGQQVTLRCSSQSGHNTVSWYQQALGQGPQFIFQYYREEENGRGNFPPRFSGLQFPNYSSELNVNALELDDSALYLCASSISTGHSGNTIYFGEGSWLTVV.

This clone occurred once. The chain is built from TRBV6-5 and TRBJ1-5; D may be TRBD1 (5 bases). Looked up from germline, CDR1 is MNHEY and CDR2 is SVGAGI. The CDR3 spans 15 residues. With 5 bases removed from V and 1 base from J, the gap between germline ends came to 12 bases. The CDR3 region has the DNA TGTGCCAGCAGTCAGGACATATTGAGCAATCAGCCCCAGCATTTT. Translated, it gives CASSQDILSNQPQHF.

This clone came up a few times. The chain recombines TRBV6-5 with TRBJ1-1; D is perhaps TRBD1 (6 bases). The CDR3 sequence is 14 residues long. Germline V lookup: CDR1 MNHEY, CDR2 SVGAGI. Between the trimmed V and J ends, which lost 6 bases and 1 base, there was a span of 12 bases. The DNA for the CDR3 is TGTGCCAGCAGACCGGACAGTTGGAACACTGAAGCTTTCTTT. Translated, it gives CASRPDSWNTEAFF.

V is TRBV18 and J is TRBJ1-5; no reliable D call. Germline V lookup: CDR1 KGHSH, CDR2 LQKENI. This CDR3 has 13 amino acids. With 3 bases removed from V and 5 bases from J, the gap between germline ends came to 8 bases. In DNA, the CDR3 is TGTGCCAGCTCACCCGCCGAGGATCAGCCCCAGCATTTT. Its protein is CASSPAEDQPQHF. Supplemented by reference TRBV18 and TRBJ1-5, the full variable domain reads NAGVMQNPRHLVRRRGQEARLRCSPMKGHSHVYWYRQLPEEGLKFMVYLQKENIIDESGMPKERFSAEFPKEGPSILRIQQVVRGDSAAYFCASSPAEDQPQHFGDGTRLSIL.

This chain connects TRBV2 to TRBJ2-2, with D possibly TRBD2 on 5 matching bases. The CDR3 extends over 13 amino acids. Germline V lookup: CDR1 SNHLY, CDR2 FYNNEI. Trimming removed 7 bases from V and 5 bases from J, with 11 bases in between. CDR3 nucleotide sequence: TGTGCCAGCACCCGGACTGTTACCGGGGAGCTGTTTTTT. Amino acid sequence: CASTRTVTGELFF.